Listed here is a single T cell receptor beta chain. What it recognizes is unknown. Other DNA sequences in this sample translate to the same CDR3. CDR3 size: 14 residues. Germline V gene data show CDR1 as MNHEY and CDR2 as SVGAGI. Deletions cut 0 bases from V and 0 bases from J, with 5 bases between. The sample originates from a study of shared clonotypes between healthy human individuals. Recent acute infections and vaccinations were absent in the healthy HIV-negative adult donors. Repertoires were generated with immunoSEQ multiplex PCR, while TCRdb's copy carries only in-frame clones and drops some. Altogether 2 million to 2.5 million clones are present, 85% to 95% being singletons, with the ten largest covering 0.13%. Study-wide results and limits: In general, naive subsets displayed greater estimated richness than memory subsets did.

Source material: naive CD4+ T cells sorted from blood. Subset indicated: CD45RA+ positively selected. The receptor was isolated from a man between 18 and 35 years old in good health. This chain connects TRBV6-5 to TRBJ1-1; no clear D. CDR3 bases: TGTGCCAGCAGTTACTCGAACGTGAACACTGAAGCTTTCTTT. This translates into CASSYSNVNTEAFF.